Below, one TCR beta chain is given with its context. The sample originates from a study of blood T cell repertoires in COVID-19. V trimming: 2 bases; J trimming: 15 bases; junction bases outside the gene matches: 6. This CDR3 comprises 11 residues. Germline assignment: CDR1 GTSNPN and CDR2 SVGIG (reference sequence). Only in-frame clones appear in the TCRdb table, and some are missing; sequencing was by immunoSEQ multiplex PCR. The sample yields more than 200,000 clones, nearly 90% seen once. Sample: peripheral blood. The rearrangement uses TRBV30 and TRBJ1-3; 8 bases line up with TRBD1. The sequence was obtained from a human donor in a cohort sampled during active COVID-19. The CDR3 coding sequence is TGTGCCTGGAGTCTACCGGGACAGGAATATTTT. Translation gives CAWSLPGQEYF.